The clone carrying this T cell receptor beta chain has more than one count but fewer than ten. What it recognizes is unknown. V was cut by 0 bases and J by 6 bases, with 7 bases left in between. CDR1 is SGDLS and CDR2 is YYNGEE in the germline V gene. The CDR3 consists of 13 residues. Participating donors were healthy, HIV-negative adults free of recent acute infections or vaccinations. This entry comes from a study of shared clonotypes between healthy human individuals. The study's findings and limits: Sequencing depth was expected to influence donor clonotype sharing.

Only in-frame clones appear in the TCRdb table, and some are missing; sequencing was by immunoSEQ multiplex PCR. The table lists fewer than 400,000 clones, around 72% of them singletons, with over 9% in the top ten. The chain recombines TRBV9 with TRBJ1-5; tentative D call: TRBD1 (5 bases). Sequenced sample: memory CD4+ T cells sorted from blood. Documented subset: CD45RA-negative fraction. The TCR comes from a man aged 30 to 39 in good health. CDR3 region: CASSVEGVQPQHF. The CDR3, as DNA: TGTGCCAGCAGCGTAGAAGGGGTTCAGCCCCAGCATTTT.